Each of the 9 T cell receptor beta chains below was sequenced from the same sample in a study of neurological immune-mediated disorders (dated by TCRdb to the late 2010s). Library preparation was by 5' RACE. The reads were generated on an Illumina HiSeq 2500. TCRdb's own reprocessing of the public reads used fastp at Q25 and MiXCR and kept productive beta chains. For every CDR3 protein sequence, its rows merge into one entry that carries the most common genes and DNA. For this sample there are some 60,000 distinct CDR3 sequences; under 5% appear just once. In total, the top ten clones hold approximately 3.5% of the sample. The sample was PBMCs. The source is a woman aged 45-59 years with multiple sclerosis.

This clonotype appeared many times. Here the CDR3 reads CASSLDLGGARTEAFF. The CDR3 region has the DNA TGTGCCAGCAGCTTGGATTTAGGGGGGGCGCGGACTGAAGCTTTCTTT. V and J are TRBV5-5 and TRBJ1-1; maybe TRBD1 (6 bases). The V end lost 0 bases, the J end lost 5 bases, and 17 bases lay between the germline ends. The CDR3 sequence is 16 residues long. Germline V gives CDR1 SGHKS, CDR2 YYEKEE (reference sequence).

This clonotype was seen many times. The chain uses TRBV5-1 and TRBJ2-3, with 8 bases that match TRBD2. Germline-derived CDR1 and CDR2 are SGHRS and YFSETQ. J gave up 5 bases and V 0 bases, and 5 bases lay outside the gene matches. The CDR3 consists of 15 residues. The CDR3 sequence: CASSLDGGAGDTQYF. CDR3 bases: TGCGCCAGCAGCTTGGACGGGGGGGCAGGAGATACGCAGTATTTT.

Ten or more counts support this clonotype. V and J are TRBV9 and TRBJ2-2; D unresolved. Between the trimmed V and J ends, which lost 2 bases and 0 bases, there was a span of 2 bases. The CDR3 spans 13 residues. Germline V gene lookup returns CDR1 SGDLS and CDR2 YYNGEE. The CDR3 here is CASSVSNTGELFF. The CDR3 DNA reads as TGTGCCAGCAGCGTTTCGAACACCGGGGAGCTGTTTTTT.

This clonotype was seen repeatedly, ten times or more. The chain recombines TRBV11-1 with TRBJ2-5; 9 positions agree with TRBD1. Germline loops: CDR1 SGHAT, CDR2 FQDESV (reference sequence). The CDR3 extends over 13 amino acids. V lost 5 bases and J lost 6; bases outside the gene matches: 4. CDR3 loop: CASSPGQGQTQYF. In nucleotides, the CDR3 is TGTGCCAGCAGCCCCGGACAGGGGCAGACCCAGTACTTC.

To note about this clonotype: Being one base from a much bigger clone, this may be a read error. The rearrangement uses TRBV6-6 and TRBJ2-1; D unclear. CDR3 length: 12 residues. With 5 bases removed from V and 8 bases from J, the gap between germline ends came to 10 bases. Germline CDR1 reads MNHNY; CDR2 reads SVGAGI (reference sequence). The CDR3 protein is CASSTSRYEQFF. The DNA of the CDR3 is TGTGCCAGCAGTACGTCAAGGTATGAGCAGTTCTTC.

The rearrangement joins TRBV18 to TRBJ2-3; TRBD1 is a possible D gene (5 bases). V was cut by 3 bases and J by 3 bases, with 10 bases left in between. The CDR3 extends over 14 amino acids. Germline CDR1 KGHSH, CDR2 LQKENI. The CDR3 DNA reads TGTGCCAGCTCACCGGGGCTGGAGACAGATACGCAGTATTTT. It encodes CASSPGLETDTQYF.

This clonotype was counted many times. This chain connects TRBV29-1 to TRBJ2-1; tentative D call: TRBD2 (6 bases). Germline-derived CDR1 and CDR2 are SQVTM and ANQGSEA. This CDR3 comprises 16 residues. V lost 0 bases and J lost 4, with 16 bases in between. The CDR3 sequence is CSVEDSQGGIYNEQFF. The DNA for the CDR3 is TGCAGCGTTGAAGATTCCCAGGGAGGTATTTACAATGAGCAGTTCTTC.

This clonotype was counted ten times or more. The chain recombines TRBV7-2 with TRBJ1-2; a weak D match, TRBD1 (5 bases). V was cut by 3 bases and J by 1 base, with 9 bases left in between. Germline lookup yields CDR1 SGHTA and CDR2 FQGNSA. The CDR3 is made up of 14 amino acids. The CDR3 bases are TGTGCCAGCAGCTTCGGAGGGGATAACTATGGCTACACCTTC. Protein sequence: CASSFGGDNYGYTF.

This clonotype appeared many times. The chain employs TRBV7-2 and TRBJ2-3; unclear D gene. V lost 1 base, J lost 3 bases, and 8 bases lay in between. From germline, CDR1 is SGHTA and CDR2 FQGNSA. CDR3 length: 14 amino acids. CDR3 sequence: CASSLDGFTDTQYF. For the CDR3, the DNA is TGTGCCAGCAGCTTAGACGGGTTTACAGATACGCAGTATTTT. The variable domain in full, with the rest retrieved from reference TRBV7-2 and TRBJ2-3, is GAGVSQSPSNKVTEKGKDVELRCDPISGHTALYWYRQSLGQGLEFLIYFQGNSAPDKSGLPSDRFSAERTGGSVSTLTIQRTQQEDSAVYLCASSLDGFTDTQYFGPGTRLTVL.